Below, 22 T cell receptor beta chains from the same sample are listed, as sequenced in a study of memory CD4+ T cells and cytomegalovirus serostatus. Sequencing was performed with immunoSEQ multiplex PCR; in TCRdb, only in-frame clones are kept and a portion is missing. The table shows roughly 28,000 clones, with 76% occurring only once. The sort gate was single viable CD3+CD4+CD8-CD45RO+ cells for memory CD4+ T cells. The sample was memory CD4+ T cells from blood. Receptors were obtained from an adult in good health and CMV-seronegative.

This clone appeared a few times. The chain links TRBV29-1 to TRBJ2-5; D is possibly TRBD2 (5 bases). With 5 bases removed from V and 3 bases from J, the gap between germline ends came to 13 bases. The CDR3 has 13 amino acids. CDR1 is SQVTM and CDR2 is ANQGSEA in the germline V gene. Here the CDR3 DNA reads TGCAGCGTTAGATCCTTCGGGGAAGAGACCCAGTACTTC. This sequence encodes CSVRSFGEETQYF. Supplemented by reference TRBV29-1 and TRBJ2-5, the full variable domain reads SAVISQKPSRDICQRGTSLTIQCQVDSQVTMMFWYRQQPGQSLTLIATANQGSEATYESGFVIDKFPISRPNLTFSTLTVSNMSPEDSSIYLCSVRSFGEETQYFGPGTRLLVL.

The chain has TRBV5-1 and TRBJ1-4; 11 nucleotides line up with TRBD1. The CDR3 totals 15 residues. V was pared by 7 bases and J by 0 bases, with 2 bases of the junction left unmatched. Germline CDR1 and CDR2: SGHRS and YFSETQ. The CDR3 loop reads CASSGQGATNEKLFF. Written as DNA, the CDR3 is TGCGCCAGCTCGGGACAGGGGGCAACTAATGAAAAACTGTTTTTT.

This sequence joins TRBV10-1 and TRBJ1-2, with 10 bases fitting TRBD1. Germline assignment: CDR1 WNHNN and CDR2 SYGVQD (reference sequence). This CDR3 has 17 amino acids. With V trimmed by 0 bases and J by 6 bases, 10 bases remained unmatched. The CDR3 reads CASSESGWIDRGHGYTF. In nucleotides, the CDR3 is TGCGCCAGCAGTGAGTCAGGGTGGATCGACAGGGGGCATGGCTACACCTTC.

This chain links TRBV18 with TRBJ1-4; the D is unclear. Deletions cut 0 bases from V and 0 bases from J, with 8 bases between. CDR1 is KGHSH, CDR2 LQKENI, per germline. This CDR3 comprises 16 residues. CDR3 loop: CASSPPSRATNEKLFF. The CDR3 bases are TGTGCCAGCTCACCACCTTCCCGCGCAACTAATGAAAAACTGTTTTTT. Filled out from reference TRBV18 and TRBJ1-4, the complete variable domain reads NAGVMQNPRHLVRRRGQEARLRCSPMKGHSHVYWYRQLPEEGLKFMVYLQKENIIDESGMPKERFSAEFPKEGPSILRIQQVVRGDSAAYFCASSPPSRATNEKLFFGSGTQLSVL.

The J gene is TRBJ2-1, the V gene TRBV4-2; D remains ambiguous. This CDR3 contains 13 residues. Germline values: CDR1 LGHNA, CDR2 YNFKEQ. V lost 0 bases, J lost 10 bases, and 10 bases lay in between. This chain's CDR3 is CASSQDPAVEQFF. The CDR3 DNA reads TGTGCCAGCAGCCAAGACCCCGCCGTCGAGCAGTTCTTC.

The rearrangement uses TRBV7-6 and TRBJ1-3, with 8 bases aligning to TRBD1. With 7 bases clipped from V and 0 bases from J, the junction kept 5 bases outside the gene matches. The germline gives CDR1 SGHVS, CDR2 FNYEAQ. The CDR3 runs to 15 residues. Written as DNA, the CDR3 is TGTGCCAGCACCCTAACAGGGGGCTCTGGAAACACCATATATTTT. Residues: CASTLTGGSGNTIYF.

As regards this clone: Additional DNA sequences in this sample encode the identical CDR3. The chain recombines TRBV6-5 with TRBJ1-2, with 11 bases identical to TRBD1. Germline CDR1 reads MNHEY; CDR2 reads SVGAGI. The trim removed 0 bases at V and 4 bases at J, leaving 4 bases unmatched. The CDR3 has 16 amino acids. This chain's CDR3 is CASSYSRTGGGYGYTF. CDR3 nucleotides: TGTGCCAGCAGTTACTCTCGGACAGGGGGCGGCTATGGCTACACCTTC.

V gene TRBV19 combines with J gene TRBJ1-5; D gene uncertain. V was clipped by 3 bases and J by 5 bases, with 8 bases between them. The CDR3 covers 13 residues. Germline CDR1 is LNHDA and CDR2 is SQIVND (reference sequence). The CDR3 loop reads CASSIRGYQPQHF. As DNA, the CDR3 is TGTGCCAGTAGTATCCGGGGATATCAGCCCCAGCATTTT.

This sequence joins TRBV30 and TRBJ1-2; D not resolved. The CDR3 is 12 residues long. Looked up from germline, CDR1 is GTSNPN and CDR2 is SVGIG (reference sequence). The V gene lost 5 bases and the J gene lost 2 bases, with 9 bases spanning the gap. The CDR3 DNA reads as TGTGCCTGGGAGCGGGAGAACTATGGCTACACCTTC. As protein: CAWERENYGYTF.

The chain recombines TRBV4-1 with TRBJ2-4; D might be TRBD2 (6 bases). V lost 3 bases, J lost 9 bases, and 21 bases lay in between. The germline gives CDR1 MGHRA, CDR2 YSYEKL. CDR3 length equals 16 residues. CDR3 in amino acids: CASSHAGGGIRVIQYF. CDR3 DNA: TGCGCCAGCAGCCACGCCGGGGGTGGGATAAGGGTCATTCAGTACTTC.

The rearrangement links TRBV18 to TRBJ1-1, with D hard to call. CDR1 and CDR2 from the germline V gene are KGHSH and LQKENI. The CDR3 loop spans 13 amino acids. The V gene lost 0 bases and the J gene lost 0 bases, with 2 bases spanning the gap. The CDR3 is CASSPPMNTEAFF. The CDR3 DNA is TGTGCCAGCTCACCACCAATGAACACTGAAGCTTTCTTT. The full variable domain, its missing parts supplied by reference TRBV18 and TRBJ1-1, is NAGVMQNPRHLVRRRGQEARLRCSPMKGHSHVYWYRQLPEEGLKFMVYLQKENIIDESGMPKERFSAEFPKEGPSILRIQQVVRGDSAAYFCASSPPMNTEAFFGQGTRLTVV.

The chain is built from TRBV29-1 and TRBJ1-3; 9 nucleotides align to TRBD1. CDR3 length: 17 amino acids. Trimming took 3 bases from V and 0 from J; bases not matched to a gene: 9. Germline V gene sequence: CDR1 SQVTM, CDR2 ANQGSEA. The chain's CDR3 is CSVEGRRDRVSGNTIYF. The CDR3 DNA is TGCAGCGTTGAGGGTCGGCGGGACAGGGTCTCTGGAAACACCATATATTTT.

The chain joins TRBV28 to TRBJ2-3; 7 bases line up with TRBD2. Unmatched junction bases numbered 4, after V lost 4 bases and J lost 0 bases. The CDR3 loop spans 15 amino acids. Germline V gene lookup returns CDR1 MDHEN and CDR2 SYDVKM. The CDR3 region is CASSSPAGSTDTQYF. The CDR3 DNA follows: TGTGCCAGCAGTTCGCCAGCGGGAAGCACAGATACGCAGTATTTT.

This clone was observed a handful of times. The chain is built from TRBV28 and TRBJ1-4, with TRBD1 matching 8 bases. The CDR3 consists of 14 residues. Losses at the gene ends were 6 bases for V and 7 bases for J; bases not matched to a gene: 7. Germline V gene lookup returns CDR1 MDHEN and CDR2 SYDVKM. CDR3 loop: CASRIGTGLEKLFF. CDR3 DNA: TGTGCCAGCAGGATAGGGACAGGTCTTGAAAAACTGTTTTTT.

J is TRBJ2-6 and V is TRBV5-6; D is perhaps TRBD1 (6 bases). The CDR3 loop spans 14 amino acids. CDR1 is SGHDT and CDR2 is YYEEEE in the germline V gene. The germline V and J ends were trimmed by 10 bases and 1 base, with 12 bases remaining between them. The CDR3 spells CAGKGGSGANVLTF. CDR3 in DNA: TGTGCCGGAAAAGGGGGATCTGGGGCCAACGTCCTGACTTTC.

The gene calls are TRBV6-5 and TRBJ1-5, with unresolved D. The germline V gene has CDR1 MNHEY and CDR2 SVGAGI. Deletions cut 2 bases from V and 1 base from J, with 6 bases between. The CDR3 consists of 14 residues. The CDR3 reads CASSYGGSNQPQHF. As DNA, the CDR3 is TGTGCCAGCAGTTACGGAGGGAGCAATCAGCCCCAGCATTTT.

The chain has TRBV19 and TRBJ2-7, with 12 bases identical to TRBD2. CDR3 size: 14 residues. The germline V gene encodes CDR1 LNHDA and CDR2 SQIVND (reference sequence). V lost 5 bases and J lost 3; bases outside the gene matches: 2. This CDR3 is CASSLAGGLYEQYF. For the CDR3, the DNA is TGTGCCAGTAGTCTAGCGGGAGGGCTCTACGAGCAGTACTTC.

The V gene is TRBV7-6, the J gene TRBJ1-5, with D possibly being TRBD1 (5 bases). There are 15 residues in the CDR3. Germline V gene data show CDR1 as SGHVS and CDR2 as FNYEAQ. V gave up 5 bases and J gave up 2 bases, with 13 bases separating them. CDR3 in DNA: TGTGCCAGCAGCGCGGAACCAGGGCGCAATCAGCCCCAGCATTTT. Amino acid sequence: CASSAEPGRNQPQHF.

The V gene is TRBV9, the J gene TRBJ1-1; D gene uncertain. The CDR3 has 14 residues. The germline CDR1 and CDR2 sequences are SGDLS and YYNGEE. The V and J ends lost 0 bases and 7 bases respectively, with 13 bases between them. The CDR3: CASSVDALIGEAFF. DNA for the CDR3: TGTGCCAGCAGCGTAGACGCTCTCATTGGTGAAGCTTTCTTT.

The chain links TRBV4-1 to TRBJ2-3; D tentatively fits TRBD1 or TRBD2 (6 bases each). This CDR3 spans 16 amino acids. CDR1 and CDR2 (germline): MGHRA, YSYEKL. The V end lost 2 bases, the J end lost 2 bases, and 14 bases lay between the germline ends. CDR3 protein: CASSQRRGKTTDTQYF. CDR3 coding DNA: TGCGCCAGCAGCCAACGGAGGGGGAAAACCACAGATACGCAGTATTTT.

The rearrangement uses TRBV12-5 and TRBJ1-2, with D unresolved. CDR1 is LGHNT, CDR2 FRNRAP, per germline. CDR3 length: 14 residues. V lost 0 bases and J 8 bases, leaving 13 bases between the germline ends. The CDR3 spells CASGLVRDTSGYTF. DNA for the CDR3: TGTGCTAGTGGTTTGGTTCGGGATACTTCGGGCTACACCTTC.

The V gene is TRBV6-1, the J gene TRBJ1-5; D unresolved. The CDR3 has 13 residues. The ends were cut back, 1 base at V and 4 bases at J, with 5 bases in the middle. From germline, CDR1 is MNHNS and CDR2 SASEGT. The CDR3 here is CASSEVLNQPQHF. The CDR3 DNA is TGTGCCAGCAGTGAAGTTTTAAATCAGCCCCAGCATTTT.